These 23 T cell receptor beta chains originate from one sample sequenced in a study of shared clonotypes between healthy human individuals. This table comes from immunoSEQ multiplex PCR, and its TCRdb copy is limited to in-frame clones, with some not included. The top ten clones hold roughly 1.5% of a sample with under 1,100,000 clones, about 74% of them seen once. Sequenced material: memory CD4+ T cells sorted from blood. The subset denotes: CD45RA-negative fraction. Receptor source: a man between 18 and 35 years old in good health.

This sequence joins TRBV5-4 and TRBJ1-2; 10 bases map to TRBD1. V was clipped by 5 bases and J by 4 bases; unmatched bases: 5. The germline gives CDR1 SGHNT, CDR2 YYREEE (reference sequence). This CDR3 is 14 amino acids long. As DNA, the CDR3 is TGTGCCAGCAGAGGGACAGGGGACGGCTATGGCTACACCTTC. Translation: CASRGTGDGYGYTF.

The J gene is TRBJ1-1, the V gene TRBV19; perhaps TRBD1 as D (6 bases). Deletions cut 9 bases from V and 5 bases from J, with 25 bases between. This CDR3 is 16 amino acids long. CDR1 is LNHDA, CDR2 SQIVND, per germline (reference sequence). The DNA for the CDR3 is TGTGCCAGCCGATTTCGGGGGGCAGAAGCGGAGACTGAAGCTTTCTTT. It translates to CASRFRGAEAETEAFF. The whole variable domain, filled in from reference TRBV19 and TRBJ1-1, reads DGGITQSPKYLFRKEGQNVTLSCEQNLNHDAMYWYRQDPGQGLRLIYYSQIVNDFQKGDIAEGYSVSREKKESFPLTVTSAQKNPTAFYLCASRFRGAEAETEAFFGQGTRLTVV.

This clone has only one observation. V usage is TRBV6-6 and J usage is TRBJ2-2; 7 bases agree with TRBD1. This CDR3 region has 16 residues. V lost 8 bases, J lost 3 bases, and 12 bases stayed unmatched. CDR1 is MNHNY and CDR2 is SVGAGI in the germline V gene (reference sequence). The CDR3 sequence is CASRLNRGLDTGELFF. In nucleotides, the CDR3 is TGTGCCAGCCGACTCAACAGGGGATTGGACACCGGGGAGCTGTTTTTT.

In nucleotides, the CDR3 is TGTGCCATCAGTGCAGAACAGGGGTATGAGCAGTTCTTC. It translates to CAISAEQGYEQFF. The V gene is TRBV10-3, the J gene TRBJ2-1, with 7 bases matching TRBD1. The CDR3 covers 13 residues. CDR1 and CDR2 (germline): ENHRY, SYGVKD. Losses at the gene ends were 4 bases for V and 8 bases for J; bases not matched to a gene: 5.

This clone was counted only a few times. This chain joins TRBV6-6 and TRBJ2-1, with D uncertain. Trimming took 0 bases from V and 4 from J, leaving 4 bases between them. This CDR3 is built from 13 residues. The V gene's germline CDR1 is MNHNY and CDR2 SVGAGI (reference sequence). The CDR3 nucleotides are TGTGCCAGCAGTTACTCTGCATACAATGAGCAGTTCTTC. Amino acid sequence: CASSYSAYNEQFF.

This rearrangement joins TRBV11-3 to TRBJ2-1, with D tentatively TRBD2 (5 bases). The V gene's germline CDR1 is SGHNT and CDR2 YENEEA. Trimming pared 4 bases from V and 9 bases from J, leaving 13 bases between. This CDR3 spans 13 amino acids. The CDR3: CASSSGLDGEQFF. The CDR3 nucleotides are TGTGCCAGCAGCTCGGGGTTAGACGGTGAGCAGTTCTTC.

The rearrangement uses TRBV7-2 and TRBJ1-1; D is unresolved. In germline, CDR1 is SGHTA, CDR2 FQGNSA. This CDR3 has 16 residues. V lost 5 bases, J lost 0 bases, and 16 bases lay in between. The CDR3 reads CASSPLRRVMNTEAFF. CDR3 coding DNA: TGTGCCAGCAGCCCTCTCCGGAGGGTCATGAACACTGAAGCTTTCTTT. The variable domain in full, completed from reference TRBV7-2 and TRBJ1-1, reads GAGVSQSPSNKVTEKGKDVELRCDPISGHTALYWYRQSLGQGLEFLIYFQGNSAPDKSGLPSDRFSAERTGGSVSTLTIQRTQQEDSAVYLCASSPLRRVMNTEAFFGQGTRLTVV.

This clone was observed a few times. V usage is TRBV5-5 and J usage is TRBJ2-2, with D tentatively TRBD1 (5 bases). V lost 4 bases and J lost 0, with 10 bases in between. Germline V gene data show CDR1 as SGHKS and CDR2 as YYEKEE (reference sequence). CDR3 length equals 15 residues. The CDR3 coding sequence is TGTGCCAGCAGCCCGACAGCCACGAACACCGGGGAGCTGTTTTTT. Translation: CASSPTATNTGELFF.

A note on this clone: Other nucleotide sequences from this sample produce the same CDR3. The chain carries TRBV25-1 and TRBJ2-2; D uncertain. The germline V gene encodes CDR1 MGHDK and CDR2 SYGVNS. With 5 bases removed from V and 4 bases from J, the gap between germline ends came to 5 bases. The length of the CDR3 is 12 residues. CDR3 bases: TGTGCCAGCAGTCTGAGCACCGGGGAGCTGTTTTTT. Protein product: CASSLSTGELFF.

The V call is TRBV28, the J call TRBJ2-1; D uncertain. V was shortened by 6 bases and J by 9 bases, with 15 bases between the two germline ends. The germline gives CDR1 MDHEN, CDR2 SYDVKM. The CDR3 is 13 amino acids. The CDR3 DNA reads TGTGCCAGCAGGATTACCGGGCCGGTTGAGCAGTTCTTC. Protein: CASRITGPVEQFF. The full variable domain, in which reference TRBV28 and TRBJ2-1 provide the parts outside the CDR3, is DVKVTQSSRYLVKRTGEKVFLECVQDMDHENMFWYRQDPGLGLRLIYFSYDVKMKEKGDIPEGYSVSREKKERFSLILESASTNQTSMYLCASRITGPVEQFFGPGTRLTVL.

This clone came up a few times. The V gene is TRBV5-6, the J gene TRBJ1-5; possible D gene TRBD1, 6 bases. V lost 4 bases, J lost 6 bases, and 17 bases lay in between. This CDR3 is built from 15 residues. CDR1 is SGHDT, CDR2 YYEEEE, per germline. In nucleotides, the CDR3 is TGTGCCAGCAGCCTTGGGGGCCAGTCGGGTCAGCCCCAGCATTTT. Protein sequence: CASSLGGQSGQPQHF.

J is TRBJ2-3 and V is TRBV6-1; 14 bases map to TRBD2. V was clipped by 3 bases and J by 0 bases; unmatched bases: 5. There are 18 residues in the CDR3. Germline CDR1 reads MNHNS; CDR2 reads SASEGT. CDR3: CASSETSGGAVSTDTQYF. The CDR3, as DNA: TGTGCCAGCAGTGAGACTAGCGGGGGGGCGGTGAGCACAGATACGCAGTATTTT.

The gene calls are TRBV5-1 and TRBJ2-3; TRBD2 is a possible D gene (5 bases). The CDR3 covers 15 residues. Trimming removed 0 bases from V and 1 base from J, with 9 bases in between. CDR1 and CDR2 from the germline V gene are SGHRS and YFSETQ. In nucleotides, the CDR3 is TGCGCCAGCAGCTTGGAAGGGAGCGGCACAGATACGCAGTATTTT. It is translated as CASSLEGSGTDTQYF.

The V and J genes are TRBV18 and TRBJ1-1; 7 nucleotides match TRBD1. Germline V gene lookup returns CDR1 KGHSH and CDR2 LQKENI. J gave up 4 bases and V 0 bases, and 5 bases lay outside the gene matches. The CDR3 runs to 15 residues. The CDR3 loop is CASSPPLGQFTEAFF. The CDR3 DNA reads as TGTGCCAGCTCACCACCCTTGGGACAGTTCACTGAAGCTTTCTTT.

The genes are TRBV5-1 and TRBJ2-5; perhaps TRBD2 as D (5 bases). The CDR3 contains 15 residues. Trimming cost V 6 bases and J 3 bases, with 18 bases left between them. Germline CDR1 reads SGHRS; CDR2 reads YFSETQ. CDR3 region: CASKVVWGEKETQYF. Written as DNA, the CDR3 is TGCGCCAGCAAGGTAGTGTGGGGAGAGAAAGAGACCCAGTACTTC.

This sequence joins TRBV2 and TRBJ2-5; tentative D call: TRBD1 (6 bases). V was shortened by 11 bases and J by 7 bases, with 20 bases between the two germline ends. Germline lookup yields CDR1 SNHLY and CDR2 FYNNEI. The CDR3 is 13 amino acids. CDR3 sequence reads: CAGKTVRGGTQYF. DNA for the CDR3: TGTGCCGGAAAGACCGTCCGAGGGGGGACCCAGTACTTC.

The chain recombines TRBV29-1 with TRBJ2-7; D could derive from TRBD1 or TRBD2 (6 bases each). Trimming cost V 6 bases and J 5 bases, with 14 bases left between them. Germline V gene data show CDR1 as SQVTM and CDR2 as ANQGSEA. The CDR3 spans 12 residues. The CDR3 protein is CSVSRGGDEQYF. As DNA, the CDR3 is TGCAGCGTATCCAGGGGAGGCGACGAGCAGTACTTC.

The chain uses TRBV9 and TRBJ1-3, with D possibly matching TRBD1 (6 bases). This CDR3 contains 15 residues. Between the trimmed V and J ends, which lost 2 bases and 4 bases, there was a span of 13 bases. The germline gives CDR1 SGDLS, CDR2 YYNGEE. CDR3 protein: CASSVGTPRGNTIYF. Written as DNA, the CDR3 is TGTGCCAGCAGCGTTGGGACACCAAGGGGAAACACCATATATTTT.

This clone was counted only a few times. In DNA, the CDR3 is TGCAGCGTTGACCTTCGGCCGAACACTGAAGCTTTCTTT. Translating it yields CSVDLRPNTEAFF. The chain joins TRBV29-1 to TRBJ1-1; D unresolved. There are 13 residues in the CDR3. V lost 3 bases and J 1 base, leaving 9 bases between the germline ends. The V gene's germline CDR1 is SQVTM and CDR2 ANQGSEA.

The count of this clone is one. CDR3 sequence: CASSLTGVAGANVLTF. CDR3 sequence (DNA): TGCGCCAGCAGCTTGACAGGGGTGGCTGGGGCCAACGTCCTGACTTTC. The rearrangement links TRBV5-1 to TRBJ2-6; TRBD1 matches 7 bases. CDR1 SGHRS and CDR2 YFSETQ come from the germline V gene. The CDR3 is 16 residues long. V shed 1 base and J 2 bases; nucleotides not matched to a gene: 3.

The rearrangement links TRBV4-2 to TRBJ1-2, with a weak D call TRBD1 (6 bases). The V end lost 5 bases, the J end lost 7 bases, and 11 bases lay between the germline ends. Germline V CDR1 and CDR2: LGHNA, YNFKEQ. The CDR3 spans 12 residues. The CDR3 coding sequence is TGTGCCAGCAGCGCACAGGGATTTGGCTACACCTTC. The encoded protein is CASSAQGFGYTF.

The chain couples TRBV5-1 to TRBJ2-1; maybe TRBD2 (6 bases). This CDR3 has 14 residues. Trimming pared 3 bases from V and 2 bases from J, leaving 9 bases between. CDR1 is SGHRS and CDR2 is YFSETQ in the germline V gene. In DNA, the CDR3 is TGCGCCAGCAGCTCGGGGGATCCCTACAATGAGCAGTTCTTC. This gives the protein CASSSGDPYNEQFF.

The chain recombines TRBV9 with TRBJ2-1; D is tentatively TRBD1 or TRBD2 (6 bases each). The CDR3 length is 16 residues. V was trimmed by 0 bases and J by 4 bases, leaving 14 bases between them. The V gene's germline CDR1 is SGDLS and CDR2 YYNGEE. CDR3 protein: CASSVDPWGAYNEQFF. CDR3 bases: TGTGCCAGCAGCGTAGACCCCTGGGGGGCTTACAATGAGCAGTTCTTC.